This T cell receptor (beta chain) came from a study of OX40 agonist ivuxolimab in advanced cancers. Turning to the study itself: Males comprised 70% to 90% of the group, whose mean age was approximately 61 years (range about 20 to 79).

The CDR3 extends over 15 amino acids. V lost 1 base and J lost 2, with 12 bases in between. Germline V gene sequence: CDR1 MNHEY, CDR2 SVGAGI. Generated by immunoSEQ multiplex PCR, the TCRdb table keeps only in-frame clones and is missing some. The table includes 150,000 to 190,000 clones, roughly 94% detected once. This chain uses TRBV6-5 with TRBJ2-7; possibly TRBD1 or TRBD2 for D (7 bases each). This specimen was CD4+ or CD8+ T cells sorted from blood, taken in a trial of the OX40 agonist ivuxolimab. The receptor's source is an adult with an advanced solid tumor such as melanoma, head and neck, liver or kidney cancer. In nucleotides, the CDR3 is TGTGCCAGCAGTTACTTGCCAGGGGGGGCCTACGAGCAGTACTTC. This sequence encodes CASSYLPGGAYEQYF.